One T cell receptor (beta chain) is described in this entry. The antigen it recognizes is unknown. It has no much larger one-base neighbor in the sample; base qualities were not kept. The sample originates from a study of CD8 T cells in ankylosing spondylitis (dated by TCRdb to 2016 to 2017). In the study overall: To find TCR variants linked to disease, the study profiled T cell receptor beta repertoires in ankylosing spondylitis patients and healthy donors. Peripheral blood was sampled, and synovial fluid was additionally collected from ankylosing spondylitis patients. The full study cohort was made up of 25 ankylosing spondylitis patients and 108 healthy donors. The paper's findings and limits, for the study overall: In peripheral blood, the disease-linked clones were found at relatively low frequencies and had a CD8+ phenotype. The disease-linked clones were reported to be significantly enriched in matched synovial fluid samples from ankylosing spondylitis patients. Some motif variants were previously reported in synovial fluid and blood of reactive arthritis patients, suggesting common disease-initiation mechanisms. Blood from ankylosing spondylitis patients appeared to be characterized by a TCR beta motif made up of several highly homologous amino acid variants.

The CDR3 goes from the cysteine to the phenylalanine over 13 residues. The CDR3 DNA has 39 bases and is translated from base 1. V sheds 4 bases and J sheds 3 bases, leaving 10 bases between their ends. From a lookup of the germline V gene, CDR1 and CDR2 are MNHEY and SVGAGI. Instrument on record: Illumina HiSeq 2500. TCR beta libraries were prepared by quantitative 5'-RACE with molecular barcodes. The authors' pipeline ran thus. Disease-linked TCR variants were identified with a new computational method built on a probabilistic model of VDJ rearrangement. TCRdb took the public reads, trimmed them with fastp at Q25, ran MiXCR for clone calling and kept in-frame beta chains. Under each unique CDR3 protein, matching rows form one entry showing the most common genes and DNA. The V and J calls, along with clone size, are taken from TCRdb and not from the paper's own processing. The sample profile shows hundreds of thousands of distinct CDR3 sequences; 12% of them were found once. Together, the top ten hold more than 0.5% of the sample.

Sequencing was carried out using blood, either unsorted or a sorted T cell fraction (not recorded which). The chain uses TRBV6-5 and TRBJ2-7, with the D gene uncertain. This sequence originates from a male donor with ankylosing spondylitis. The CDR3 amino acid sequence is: CASSSRHRYEQYF. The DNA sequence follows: TGTGCCAGCAGTTCTCGGCACCGCTACGAGCAGTACTTC.